These T cell receptor beta chains were read from a single sample in a study of CD8 T cells in ankylosing spondylitis. MiXCR was run by TCRdb on the 5' RACE reads, yielding one entry per CDR3 protein. The sample lists about 340,000 distinct CDR3 sequences, about 20% occurring once. Sequencing input: blood, either unsorted or a sorted T cell fraction (not recorded which). Source of these receptors: a male donor with ankylosing spondylitis or in good health (not recorded which). The CDR3 runs from the conserved cysteine through the conserved F or W. D genes are given only for firm matches. Rows give clone size only sometimes, using once, few, many, or a class for an expanded clone.

d_gene: TRBD1; abundance: -; j_gene: TRBJ2-1; v_gene: TRBV7-9; CDR3aa: CASVRDSYYNEQFF; CDR3nt: TGTGCCAGCGTCCGGGACAGCTACTACAATGAGCAGTTCTTC
d_gene: -; abundance: -; j_gene: TRBJ2-7; v_gene: TRBV20-1; CDR3aa: CSARDPADSDYEQYF; CDR3nt: TGCAGTGCTAGAGATCCCGCGGACAGTGACTACGAGCAGTACTTC
d_gene: TRBD2; abundance: few; j_gene: TRBJ2-3; v_gene: TRBV5-1; CDR3aa: CASSLIGGTPADTQYF; CDR3nt: TGCGCCAGCAGCCTGATCGGGGGGACGCCAGCAGATACGCAGTATTTT
d_gene: -; abundance: -; j_gene: TRBJ2-5; v_gene: TRBV7-8; CDR3aa: CASSPSWAPETQYF; CDR3nt: TGTGCCAGCAGCCCCTCGTGGGCACCAGAGACCCAGTACTTC
d_gene: -; abundance: -; j_gene: TRBJ2-6; v_gene: TRBV29-1; CDR3aa: CSVGPQDSGANVLTF; CDR3nt: TGCAGCGTTGGACCCCAGGATTCTGGGGCCAACGTCCTGACTTTC
d_gene: -; abundance: few; j_gene: TRBJ1-1; v_gene: TRBV29-1; CDR3aa: CSVVDSLNTEAFF; CDR3nt: TGCAGCGTTGTGGACAGCCTGAACACTGAAGCTTTCTTT
d_gene: -; abundance: few; j_gene: TRBJ2-1; v_gene: TRBV24-1; CDR3aa: CATSDRGRLGDEQFF; CDR3nt: TGTGCCACCAGTGATCGGGGGCGGCTAGGGGATGAGCAGTTCTTC
d_gene: -; abundance: -; j_gene: TRBJ2-3; v_gene: TRBV7-8; CDR3aa: CASSPRQVPGDTQYF; CDR3nt: TGTGCCAGCAGCCCAAGACAGGTCCCGGGAGATACGCAGTATTTT
d_gene: -; abundance: many; j_gene: TRBJ2-1; v_gene: TRBV5-1; CDR3aa: CASSWTFGNEQFF; CDR3nt: TGCGCCAGCAGCTGGACCTTTGGGAATGAGCAGTTCTTC
d_gene: -; abundance: -; j_gene: TRBJ2-7; v_gene: TRBV6-5; CDR3aa: CASSYGVLSDEQYF; CDR3nt: TGTGCCAGCAGTTACGGCGTATTGAGCGACGAGCAGTACTTC
d_gene: -; abundance: -; j_gene: TRBJ2-7; v_gene: TRBV2; CDR3aa: CASSESDVLVGYEQYF; CDR3nt: TGTGCCAGCAGTGAGTCCGACGTCCTCGTAGGCTACGAGCAGTACTTC
d_gene: TRBD1; abundance: -; j_gene: TRBJ2-2; v_gene: TRBV4-1; CDR3aa: CASSQDGYRGTGELFF; CDR3nt: TGCGCCAGCAGCCAAGATGGATACAGGGGCACCGGGGAGCTGTTTTTT
d_gene: -; abundance: -; j_gene: TRBJ2-2; v_gene: TRBV6-5; CDR3aa: CASSYSYSGTGELFF; CDR3nt: TGTGCCAGCAGTTACTCTTACTCAGGGACCGGGGAGCTGTTTTTT
d_gene: -; abundance: many; j_gene: TRBJ2-2; v_gene: TRBV29-1; CDR3aa: CSVEAATGELFF; CDR3nt: TGCAGCGTTGAGGCAGCGACCGGGGAGCTGTTTTTT
d_gene: -; abundance: -; j_gene: TRBJ2-1; v_gene: TRBV28; CDR3aa: CASVPSRGGLYNEQFF; CDR3nt: TGTGCCAGCGTACCTTCGAGGGGGGGCCTCTACAATGAGCAGTTCTTC
d_gene: -; abundance: -; j_gene: TRBJ2-3; v_gene: TRBV19; CDR3aa: CASSKGGTQYF; CDR3nt: TGTGCCAGTAGTAAGGGAGGCACGCAGTATTTT
d_gene: TRBD2; abundance: -; j_gene: TRBJ2-7; v_gene: TRBV9; CDR3aa: CASSVAGGNEQYF; CDR3nt: TGTGCCAGCAGCGTAGCGGGGGGAAACGAGCAGTACTTC
d_gene: -; abundance: -; j_gene: TRBJ2-7; v_gene: TRBV3-1; CDR3aa: CASSQDPPESSFKQYF; CDR3nt: TGTGCCAGCAGCCAAGATCCCCCCGAGAGCTCCTTCAAGCAGTACTTC
d_gene: -; abundance: few; j_gene: TRBJ2-7; v_gene: TRBV20-1; CDR3aa: CSAWVADHSYEQYF; CDR3nt: TGCAGTGCTTGGGTAGCGGACCACTCCTACGAGCAGTACTTC
d_gene: -; abundance: few; j_gene: TRBJ2-2; v_gene: TRBV6-1; CDR3aa: CATRGQASGPTGELFF; CDR3nt: TGTGCCACCAGGGGTCAGGCTAGCGGTCCCACCGGGGAGCTGTTTTTT
d_gene: -; abundance: -; j_gene: TRBJ2-1; v_gene: TRBV29-1; CDR3aa: CSANTGFSYNEQFF; CDR3nt: TGCAGCGCAAACACAGGGTTTTCCTACAATGAGCAGTTCTTC
d_gene: -; abundance: -; j_gene: TRBJ2-7; v_gene: TRBV10-2; CDR3aa: CASSESEPYEQYF; CDR3nt: TGCGCCAGCAGTGAGTCGGAACCCTACGAGCAGTACTTC
d_gene: TRBD2; abundance: -; j_gene: TRBJ2-7; v_gene: TRBV20-1; CDR3aa: CSAKFGLASSYEQYF; CDR3nt: TGCAGTGCTAAGTTCGGACTAGCGAGCTCCTACGAGCAGTACTTC
d_gene: -; abundance: -; j_gene: TRBJ2-5; v_gene: TRBV6-5; CDR3aa: CASSYLVGGSGAQYF; CDR3nt: TGTGCCAGCAGTTACCTGGTTGGTGGCAGTGGGGCCCAGTACTTC
d_gene: -; abundance: -; j_gene: TRBJ2-7; v_gene: TRBV20-1; CDR3aa: CSALDIEGAYEQYF; CDR3nt: TGCAGTGCCCTGGACATAGAGGGAGCCTACGAGCAGTACTTC
d_gene: -; abundance: -; j_gene: TRBJ2-7; v_gene: TRBV18; CDR3aa: CASSPLDFSYEQYF; CDR3nt: TGTGCCAGCTCACCTCTCGATTTCTCCTACGAGCAGTACTTC
d_gene: -; abundance: -; j_gene: TRBJ2-3; v_gene: TRBV5-1; CDR3aa: CASSLAGGGDYSSSTDTQYF; CDR3nt: TGCGCCAGCAGCTTGGCTGGCGGGGGCGACTACAGTAGTAGCACAGATACGCAGTATTTT
d_gene: TRBD2; abundance: -; j_gene: TRBJ2-3; v_gene: TRBV4-2; CDR3aa: CASSQSSGGLQYF; CDR3nt: TGTGCCAGCAGCCAAAGTAGCGGGGGGCTACAGTATTTT
d_gene: TRBD2; abundance: few; j_gene: TRBJ2-7; v_gene: TRBV12-3/TRBV12-4; CDR3aa: CASRSSGGYEQYF; CDR3nt: TGTGCCAGCAGGTCTAGCGGGGGCTACGAGCAGTACTTC
d_gene: TRBD1; abundance: -; j_gene: TRBJ2-1; v_gene: TRBV13; CDR3aa: CASSQGQGFNEQFF; CDR3nt: TGTGCCAGCAGCCAGGGACAGGGATTCAATGAGCAGTTCTTC
d_gene: TRBD2; abundance: -; j_gene: TRBJ2-2; v_gene: TRBV12-3/TRBV12-4; CDR3aa: CALTSWTRSVGNTGELFF; CDR3nt: TGTGCCCTCACCTCCTGGACTAGGTCGGTCGGCAACACCGGGGAGCTGTTTTTT
d_gene: -; abundance: -; j_gene: TRBJ2-7; v_gene: TRBV5-4; CDR3aa: CASSMDISYEQYF; CDR3nt: TGTGCCAGCAGCATGGACATCTCCTACGAGCAGTACTTC
d_gene: -; abundance: few; j_gene: TRBJ2-7; v_gene: TRBV29-1; CDR3aa: CSVVGGGPYEQYF; CDR3nt: TGCAGCGTTGTTGGGGGGGGCCCCTACGAGCAGTACTTC
d_gene: -; abundance: -; j_gene: TRBJ2-3; v_gene: TRBV27; CDR3aa: CASSFGVGTTDTQYF; CDR3nt: TGTGCCAGCAGTTTTGGTGTGGGAACCACAGATACGCAGTATTTT
d_gene: TRBD2; abundance: -; j_gene: TRBJ2-1; v_gene: TRBV30; CDR3aa: CAWRLAGVFEQFF; CDR3nt: TGTGCCTGGAGACTAGCGGGGGTGTTTGAGCAGTTCTTC
d_gene: -; abundance: few; j_gene: TRBJ2-1; v_gene: TRBV24-1; CDR3aa: CATSDLNNEQFF; CDR3nt: TGTGCCACCAGTGATTTAAACAATGAGCAGTTCTTC
d_gene: -; abundance: few; j_gene: TRBJ2-1; v_gene: TRBV19; CDR3aa: CASSFGFPYNEQFF; CDR3nt: TGTGCCAGTAGTTTCGGTTTCCCGTACAATGAGCAGTTCTTC
d_gene: TRBD2; abundance: few; j_gene: TRBJ2-1; v_gene: TRBV9; CDR3aa: CASSVTSGEEQFF; CDR3nt: TGTGCCAGCAGCGTGACTAGCGGGGAGGAGCAGTTCTTC
d_gene: TRBD1; abundance: -; j_gene: TRBJ2-7; v_gene: TRBV20-1; CDR3aa: CSAHRGDEQYF; CDR3nt: TGCAGTGCTCACAGGGGCGACGAGCAGTACTTC
d_gene: -; abundance: -; j_gene: TRBJ1-1; v_gene: TRBV29-1; CDR3aa: CSVVGGPAFF; CDR3nt: TGCAGCGTTGTCGGGGGCCCGGCTTTCTTT
d_gene: -; abundance: -; j_gene: TRBJ2-4; v_gene: TRBV2; CDR3aa: CASIPQVAVAKNIQYF; CDR3nt: TGTGCCAGCATTCCCCAGGTGGCAGTAGCCAAAAACATTCAGTACTTC
d_gene: -; abundance: -; j_gene: TRBJ2-7; v_gene: TRBV20-1; CDR3aa: CSARDSGREDYEQYF; CDR3nt: TGCAGTGCTAGAGATTCGGGCAGGGAGGACTACGAGCAGTACTTC
d_gene: TRBD1; abundance: few; j_gene: TRBJ2-2; v_gene: TRBV20-1; CDR3aa: CSAREKQGANTGELFF; CDR3nt: TGCAGTGCTAGAGAAAAACAGGGGGCGAACACCGGGGAGCTGTTTTTT